The source of this TCR beta chain is a study of blood T cell repertoires in COVID-19. V trimming: 3 bases; J trimming: 1 base; junction bases outside the gene matches: 7. The length of the CDR3 is 17 residues. Germline CDR1 and CDR2: SGHDT and YYEEEE. This table comes from immunoSEQ multiplex PCR, and its TCRdb copy is limited to in-frame clones, with some not included. Here the sample spans 70,000 to 80,000 clones, roughly 80% being singletons. This clone showed up just a few times. Sequencing was carried out using peripheral blood. The chain combines TRBV5-6 with TRBJ2-3; 11 bases align to TRBD2. This TCR was recovered from an elderly man with acute or convalescent COVID-19. As DNA, the CDR3 is TGTGCCAGCAGCTCCTTGACTAGCGGGGAGGGCACAGATACGCAGTATTTT. Its translation: CASSSLTSGEGTDTQYF.